This passage covers 28 T cell receptor beta chains from one sample sequenced in a study of cytomegalovirus exposure and HLA in healthy donors. Both 60 Vbeta primers and 13 Jbeta primers went into the PCR. Sequenced by immunoSEQ multiplex PCR; TCRdb stores in-frame clones only, minus some. The sample lists about 130,000 clones, more than 75% occurring once. The sequencing sample was made of PBMCs. Receptor source: a woman aged 60-75 years in good health and CMV-seropositive.

This chain connects TRBV6-5 to TRBJ1-2, with 8 bases identical to TRBD1. With V trimmed by 8 bases and J by 4 bases, 3 bases remained unmatched. Looked up from germline, CDR1 is MNHEY and CDR2 is SVGAGI. The CDR3 runs to 12 residues. CDR3 in DNA: TGTGCCAGCCGACAGGGGTCCTATGGCTACACCTTC. Its protein product is CASRQGSYGYTF.

The chain recombines TRBV19 with TRBJ2-7; 12 nucleotides align to TRBD1. This CDR3 has 15 amino acids. V trimming: 4 bases; J trimming: 6 bases; junction bases outside the gene matches: 7. Germline values: CDR1 LNHDA, CDR2 SQIVND (reference sequence). Here the CDR3 DNA reads TGTGCCAGTAGTACTGGGACAGGGGGCGCAGGCGAGCAGTACTTC. Encoded protein: CASSTGTGGAGEQYF.

V is TRBV9 and J is TRBJ2-1; 9 bases fit TRBD1. V dropped 8 bases and J dropped 6; count of bases not matched to a gene: 6. CDR3 length equals 13 residues. CDR1 and CDR2 from the germline V gene are SGDLS and YYNGEE. CDR3 nucleotides: TGTGCCAGTGGGACAGGGCGAGGCAATGAGCAGTTCTTC. Protein sequence: CASGTGRGNEQFF.

This clone showed up just a few times. The chain joins TRBV27 to TRBJ1-1, with 8 positions matching TRBD1. Germline values: CDR1 MNHEY, CDR2 SMNVEV (reference sequence). This CDR3 region has 13 residues. J gave up 6 bases and V 10 bases, and 10 bases lay outside the gene matches. CDR3 residues: CATRGQGASEAFF. CDR3 DNA sequence: TGTGCCACCAGGGGCCAGGGGGCATCTGAAGCTTTCTTT.

The chain links TRBV18 to TRBJ1-5, with 8 bases fitting TRBD1. Germline V gives CDR1 KGHSH, CDR2 LQKENI. This CDR3 has 15 amino acids. After removal of 4 bases from V and 8 bases from J, the junction contained 10 bases not matched to a gene. CDR3: CASSLTRGQNEPQHF. CDR3 DNA sequence: TGTGCCAGCTCACTGACCAGGGGGCAAAATGAGCCCCAGCATTTT.

To note about this clone: The same CDR3 can be traced to other DNA sequences in this sample. This chain links TRBV4-2 with TRBJ1-3, with 8 bases fitting TRBD1. The germline V gene encodes CDR1 LGHNA and CDR2 YNFKEQ. The CDR3 consists of 15 residues. J lost 4 bases, V lost 0 bases, and 2 bases had no gene match. CDR3 protein: CASSQETGAGNTIYF. The CDR3 DNA sequence: TGTGCCAGCAGCCAAGAGACAGGGGCGGGAAACACCATATATTTT.

The chain employs TRBV7-9 and TRBJ1-2, with 8 bases that match TRBD1. V trimming: 1 base; J trimming: 1 base; junction bases outside the gene matches: 5. CDR3 length equals 16 residues. Germline assignment: CDR1 SEHNR and CDR2 FQNEAQ (reference sequence). The CDR3 DNA reads TGTGCCAGCAGCTTAGAACAGGGGGAGCGTAACTATGGCTACACCTTC. Its protein is CASSLEQGERNYGYTF.

The rearrangement uses TRBV7-2 and TRBJ2-7, with TRBD1 matching over 7 bases. CDR1 is SGHTA and CDR2 is FQGNSA in the germline V gene. Trimming cost V 5 bases and J 3 bases; bases outside gene matches: 10. The CDR3 sequence is 15 residues long. The CDR3 sequence is CASSRTTGSSYEQYF. Written as DNA, the CDR3 is TGTGCCAGCAGCCGTACGACAGGGTCGAGCTACGAGCAGTACTTC. Full variable domain (missing parts from reference TRBV7-2 and TRBJ2-7): GAGVSQSPSNKVTEKGKDVELRCDPISGHTALYWYRQSLGQGLEFLIYFQGNSAPDKSGLPSDRFSAERTGGSVSTLTIQRTQQEDSAVYLCASSRTTGSSYEQYFGPGTRLTVT.

The chain carries TRBV7-9 and TRBJ1-5, with TRBD1 as a possible D gene (5 bases). The V end was cut by 7 bases, the J end by 11 bases, with 18 bases between. Germline V gene lookup returns CDR1 SEHNR and CDR2 FQNEAQ (reference sequence). The CDR3 loop spans 13 amino acids. The CDR3 is CASTQDGPGSQHF. The CDR3 nucleotides read TGTGCCAGCACCCAAGATGGTCCAGGGTCCCAGCATTTT.

The CDR3 protein is CASSLEQGASYEQYF. The CDR3 nucleotides read TGTGCCAGCAGCTTAGAACAGGGGGCCAGCTACGAGCAGTACTTC. The V and J genes are TRBV11-1 and TRBJ2-7; TRBD1 matches 9 bases. Germline CDR1 is SGHAT and CDR2 is FQDESV (reference sequence). V shed 1 base, J shed 3 bases, and the junction held 4 bases outside the gene matches. The CDR3 is 15 residues long.

The sample holds one count of this clone. The V call is TRBV19, the J call TRBJ1-2; maybe TRBD1 (5 bases). The CDR3 runs 14 residues. Trimming removed 4 bases from V and 7 bases from J, with 16 bases in between. Germline values: CDR1 LNHDA, CDR2 SQIVND (reference sequence). The CDR3 loop is CASSTRVGWRGYTF. As DNA, the CDR3 is TGTGCCAGTAGTACCAGGGTTGGGTGGCGTGGCTACACCTTC.

Points on this clone: Different DNA sequences within this sample yield the same CDR3. The V gene is TRBV5-1, the J gene TRBJ2-7; TRBD1 matches at 7 bases. Germline V gene sequence: CDR1 SGHRS, CDR2 YFSETQ. The CDR3 is 13 amino acids. Trimming took 6 bases from V and 5 from J; bases not matched to a gene: 8. CDR3 nucleotide sequence: TGCGCCAGCAAAACCGACAGGGTCAACGAGCAGTACTTC. It encodes CASKTDRVNEQYF. Together with reference TRBV5-1 and TRBJ2-7, the CDR3 gives the full variable domain: KAGVTQTPRYLIKTRGQQVTLSCSPISGHRSVSWYQQTPGQGLQFLFEYFSETQRNKGNFPGRFSGRQFSNSRSEMNVSTLELGDSALYLCASKTDRVNEQYFGPGTRLTVT.

This clone was seen a handful of times. The rearrangement joins TRBV28 to TRBJ1-5; D unclear. The CDR3 consists of 16 residues. Per the germline V gene, CDR1 is MDHEN and CDR2 is SYDVKM. Trimming shortened V by 5 bases and J by 6 bases, and 20 bases separated the two germline ends. The CDR3 nucleotides are TGTGCCAGCAGTCCCCGCCGGGGTAGGGCGGGTCAGCCCCAGCATTTT. Translation gives CASSPRRGRAGQPQHF.

The V call is TRBV19, the J call TRBJ1-6; D might be TRBD1 (6 bases). The CDR3 loop spans 14 amino acids. CDR1 LNHDA and CDR2 SQIVND come from the germline V gene (reference sequence). V gave up 10 bases and J gave up 9 bases, with 19 bases separating them. The CDR3 DNA reads TGTGCCATCAAACCCCCAGGGGCTGGTTCACCCCTCCACTTT. Its translation: CAIKPPGAGSPLHF. Supplemented by reference TRBV19 and TRBJ1-6, the full variable domain reads DGGITQSPKYLFRKEGQNVTLSCEQNLNHDAMYWYRQDPGQGLRLIYYSQIVNDFQKGDIAEGYSVSREKKESFPLTVTSAQKNPTAFYLCAIKPPGAGSPLHFGNGTRLTVT.

V is TRBV19 and J is TRBJ2-1, with 9 nucleotides matching TRBD1. The CDR3 contains 15 residues. Germline V gene sequence: CDR1 LNHDA, CDR2 SQIVND (reference sequence). Losses at the gene ends were 1 base for V and 8 bases for J; bases not matched to a gene: 6. Written as DNA, the CDR3 is TGTGCCAGTAGTATAGTATGGACAGGGGCCTATGAGCAGTTCTTC. Protein: CASSIVWTGAYEQFF.

As DNA, the CDR3 is TGCAGCGTTGTCAGGGACTACGAGCAGTACTTC. It encodes CSVVRDYEQYF. The chain employs TRBV29-1 and TRBJ2-7; D may be TRBD1 (5 bases). The CDR3 runs to 11 residues. Germline V CDR1 and CDR2: SQVTM, ANQGSEA. V lost 4 bases and J 3 bases, leaving 7 bases between the germline ends.

This clone has a single count. The J gene is TRBJ1-2, the V gene TRBV4-2; 7 bases align to TRBD1. The germline V gene has CDR1 LGHNA and CDR2 YNFKEQ. V lost 4 bases and J lost 10; bases outside the gene matches: 15. The CDR3 totals 15 residues. The CDR3 nucleotides read TGTGCCAGCAGCCCATCCGGACAGGCGCTTATGTTCTACACCTTC. It codes for CASSPSGQALMFYTF.

The chain links TRBV5-1 to TRBJ2-5, with TRBD2 matching over 9 bases. After removal of 4 bases from V and 5 bases from J, the junction contained 6 bases not matched to a gene. Looked up from germline, CDR1 is SGHRS and CDR2 is YFSETQ. This CDR3 has 14 amino acids. CDR3 bases: TGCGCCAGCAGCGTGGCGGGGGGGCACGAGACCCAGTACTTC. This codes for CASSVAGGHETQYF. Filled out from reference TRBV5-1 and TRBJ2-5, the complete variable domain reads KAGVTQTPRYLIKTRGQQVTLSCSPISGHRSVSWYQQTPGQGLQFLFEYFSETQRNKGNFPGRFSGRQFSNSRSEMNVSTLELGDSALYLCASSVAGGHETQYFGPGTRLLVL.

This sequence joins TRBV9 and TRBJ1-1; 9 bases align to TRBD1. CDR1 and CDR2 from the germline V gene are SGDLS and YYNGEE. V lost 3 bases, J lost 4 bases, and 7 bases stayed unmatched. The CDR3 runs to 15 residues. Written as DNA, the CDR3 is TGTGCCAGCAGCGGCCGGGGACAGGGAGGCACTGAAGCTTTCTTT. Translation: CASSGRGQGGTEAFF. The variable domain in full, with the rest retrieved from reference TRBV9 and TRBJ1-1, is DSGVTQTPKHLITATGQRVTLRCSPRSGDLSVYWYQQSLDQGLQFLIQYYNGEERAKGNILERFSAQQFPDLHSELNLSSLELGDSALYFCASSGRGQGGTEAFFGQGTRLTVV.

Comments on this clone: Mismatch with germline at one junction end may stem from a read error. CDR3 nucleotides: TGTTCCAGCAGCTTATTCGGGGCAGGGGCAGGCGGGGAGCTGTTTTTT. Amino acids: CSSSLFGAGAGGELFF. The chain recombines TRBV7-9 with TRBJ2-2, with TRBD1 as a possible D gene (6 bases). Germline V gene data show CDR1 as SEHNR and CDR2 as FQNEAQ (reference sequence). The CDR3 loop spans 16 amino acids.

V and J are TRBV4-2 and TRBJ1-1; D is ambiguous. Trimming took 0 bases from V and 4 from J, leaving 9 bases between them. Germline V lookup: CDR1 LGHNA, CDR2 YNFKEQ. The CDR3 sequence is 14 residues long. Here the CDR3 DNA reads TGTGCCAGCAGCCAAGATGGGGAGGTCACTGAAGCTTTCTTT. Translation: CASSQDGEVTEAFF.

In its sample, this clone was seen once. The chain combines TRBV30 with TRBJ2-3; 7 bases line up with TRBD1. Trimming at V came to 4 bases and at J to 2 bases, leaving 9 bases not matched to a gene. In germline, CDR1 is GTSNPN, CDR2 SVGIG (reference sequence). The CDR3 runs to 15 residues. CDR3 protein: CAWTRTGTPTDTQYF. CDR3 nucleotide sequence: TGTGCCTGGACTAGGACAGGAACACCCACAGATACGCAGTATTTT.

On this clone itself: Other DNA sequences in this specimen translate into the identical CDR3. The V call is TRBV13, the J call TRBJ1-2; 10 bases line up with TRBD1. Unmatched junction bases numbered 5, after V lost 0 bases and J lost 7 bases. The germline gives CDR1 PRHDT, CDR2 FYEKMQ (reference sequence). The CDR3 spans 15 residues. The CDR3 DNA reads as TGTGCCAGCAGCTTAGGGACAGGGGGCTTTGGTGGCTACACCTTC. Protein sequence: CASSLGTGGFGGYTF.

This clone was counted once. This chain connects TRBV6-5 to TRBJ1-1; D uncertain. This CDR3 is built from 13 residues. Trimming took off 8 bases at V and 0 bases at J, with 10 bases between the two ends. The germline CDR1 and CDR2 sequences are MNHEY and SVGAGI. CDR3 in DNA: TGTGCCAGCTCTTCAGTCATGAACACTGAAGCTTTCTTT. Its translation is CASSSVMNTEAFF.

This clone was picked up a small number of times. This chain uses TRBV6-5 with TRBJ1-2; 7 nucleotides align to TRBD1. Germline loops: CDR1 MNHEY, CDR2 SVGAGI. V shed 8 bases, J shed 1 base, and the junction held 10 bases outside the gene matches. The length of the CDR3 is 15 residues. In DNA, the CDR3 is TGTGCCAGCTACGGCCCAACAGGGGTTAACTATGGCTACACCTTC. Translating gives CASYGPTGVNYGYTF.

V is TRBV5-1 and J is TRBJ2-7, with 10 bases aligning to TRBD2. V lost 4 bases to trimming and J lost 2 bases; unmatched junction nucleotides: 6. Germline-derived CDR1 and CDR2 are SGHRS and YFSETQ. This CDR3 has 15 residues. The CDR3 bases are TGCGCCAGCAGCCTGCTGACTAGCGGGCCCTACGAGCAGTACTTC. Its protein is CASSLLTSGPYEQYF.

The chain links TRBV19 to TRBJ1-5; 7 bases align to TRBD1. Per germline, CDR1 LNHDA and CDR2 SQIVND (reference sequence). The CDR3 length is 18 residues. Germline trimming cut 4 bases from V and 0 bases from J; bases unmatched to any gene: 12. The CDR3 spells CASSREQGLPYSNQPQHF. The CDR3 DNA reads as TGTGCCAGTAGTAGGGAACAGGGGCTCCCTTATAGCAATCAGCCCCAGCATTTT.

The chain joins TRBV7-9 to TRBJ2-3; no reliable D call. This CDR3 region has 14 residues. Germline lookup yields CDR1 SEHNR and CDR2 FQNEAQ (reference sequence). Trimming took off 1 base at V and 0 bases at J, with 5 bases between the two ends. CDR3 sequence reads: CASSLVPSTDTQYF. In DNA, the CDR3 is TGTGCCAGCAGCTTAGTCCCTAGCACAGATACGCAGTATTTT.